This T cell receptor beta chain appears in the sequencing data of a study of blood T cell repertoires in COVID-19. In the study overall: Italy, Spain and the United States were the sources of the convalescent and acute COVID-19 samples.

Between the trimmed V and J ends, which lost 8 bases and 3 bases, there was a span of 17 bases. The V gene's germline CDR1 is SGHTS and CDR2 YDEGEE. This CDR3 comprises 14 residues. Authors' data handling: Estimated nucleated cell counts came from reference gene primer amplification. Sequenced by immunoSEQ multiplex PCR; TCRdb stores in-frame clones only, minus some. Clone size and V and J calls were adopted from that table, with D and trimming inferred from the DNA. The sample lists roughly 290,000 clones, 75% to 90% seen once, with 2.2% in the top ten. Residents of 24 US areas, aged roughly 18 to 89 years, made up the participants. All recovered Cohort 3 donors got two negative PCRs, got clearance, or saw symptom resolution.

This sequence was found in a man aged 25-40 years who had recovered from COVID-19. The sample consisted of PBMCs or T cells enriched from blood (not recorded which). V gene TRBV5-8 combines with J gene TRBJ1-2; tentative D call: TRBD1 (6 bases). CDR3 DNA sequence: TGTGCCAGTAGCGAACAGGGAGAGTACTATGGCTACACCTTC. This gives the protein CASSEQGEYYGYTF. The complete variable domain, with remaining parts taken from reference TRBV5-8 and TRBJ1-2, reads EAGVTQSPTHLIKTRGQQATLRCSPISGHTSVYWYQQALGLGLQFLLWYDEGEERNRGNFPPRFSGRQFPNYSSELNVNALELEDSALYLCASSEQGEYYGYTFGSGTRLTVV.